What follows is one T cell receptor beta chain and its context. Its antigen is undetermined. The junction had 7 bases not matched to a gene; V was cut back by 6 bases and J by 5 bases. In germline, CDR1 is MNHEY, CDR2 SVGAGI. The CDR3 contains 15 residues. Produced via immunoSEQ multiplex PCR; TCRdb's table is partial and in-frame only. The sample records some 16,000 clones, about two thirds being singletons. The data belong to a study of neoadjuvant anti-PD-1 for oral cavity cancer. General study points: Non-responders to neoadjuvant nivolumab had significantly more clonal PBMC T cells than responders. Each response group had just three patients in TCR analyses.

This receptor was identified in a person between 40 and 79 years old with oral cavity squamous cell carcinoma. Sequenced here: PBMCs, sampled before nivolumab (anti-PD-1) treatment. The rearrangement joins TRBV6-5 to TRBJ2-5; 12 nucleotides line up with TRBD2. CDR3 sequence reads: CASSTGLAGRETQYF. DNA for the CDR3: TGTGCCAGCAGCACCGGACTAGCGGGAAGGGAGACCCAGTACTTC.